The 25 T cell receptor beta chains in this list originate from one sample, sequenced in a study of OX40 agonist ivuxolimab in advanced cancers. The method was immunoSEQ multiplex PCR; TCRdb's version includes in-frame clones alone and lacks a portion of them. The sample yields over 40,000 clones, around 81% seen once. Source: CD4+ or CD8+ T cells sorted from blood, taken in a trial of the OX40 agonist ivuxolimab. The receptors shown here come from an adult with an advanced solid tumor such as melanoma, head and neck, liver or kidney cancer.

The rearrangement links TRBV5-1 to TRBJ1-4, with D possibly being TRBD1 (5 bases). The V and J ends lost 0 bases and 4 bases respectively, with 16 bases between them. Per the germline V gene, CDR1 is SGHRS and CDR2 is YFSETQ. The CDR3 is 17 amino acids. This CDR3 reads CASSLGPGRSGNEKLFF. CDR3 DNA: TGCGCCAGCAGCTTGGGACCAGGGCGGTCGGGTAATGAAAAACTGTTTTTT.

The rearrangement uses TRBV6-5 and TRBJ2-2; D is possibly TRBD1 or TRBD2 (6 bases each). CDR3 size: 15 residues. Germline assignment: CDR1 MNHEY and CDR2 SVGAGI. Between the trimmed V and J ends, which lost 2 bases and 5 bases, there was a span of 12 bases. The CDR3 sequence: CASSYDRGRTGELFF. The CDR3 bases are TGTGCCAGCAGTTACGATAGGGGGAGGACCGGGGAGCTGTTTTTT.

The genes are TRBV28 and TRBJ1-2, with D maybe TRBD1 (6 bases). The CDR3 length is 12 residues. V was trimmed by 10 bases and J by 8 bases, leaving 17 bases between them. CDR1 is MDHEN, CDR2 SYDVKM, per germline. The CDR3 spells CATDPGGWGYTF. Here the CDR3 DNA reads TGTGCCACCGACCCGGGGGGCTGGGGCTACACCTTC.

V is TRBV7-9 and J is TRBJ2-1, with 12 bases aligning to TRBD2. Trimming at V came to 5 bases and at J to 6 bases, leaving 5 bases not matched to a gene. The CDR3 is 15 residues long. CDR1 and CDR2 from the germline V gene are SEHNR and FQNEAQ (reference sequence). The CDR3 bases are TGTGCCAGCAGCGTACTAGCGGGGGGACCCAATGAGCAGTTCTTC. This codes for CASSVLAGGPNEQFF.

The chain uses TRBV30 and TRBJ1-4; the D gene is possibly TRBD1 (6 bases). CDR1 GTSNPN and CDR2 SVGIG come from the germline V gene (reference sequence). V was trimmed by 4 bases and J by 8 bases, leaving 17 bases between them. The CDR3 sequence is 14 residues long. This CDR3 is CAWTEGGINEKLFF. In DNA form, the CDR3 reads TGTGCCTGGACCGAGGGGGGGATAAACGAAAAACTGTTTTTT.

The J gene is TRBJ2-5, the V gene TRBV6-1; the D gene is possibly TRBD2 (6 bases). TRBJ2-7 explains the end of the DNA better; the J call may be wrong. The CDR3 has 14 amino acids. Germline values: CDR1 MNHNS, CDR2 SASEGT. The CDR3 DNA is TGTGCCAGCAAGGGGACTTCCGCGACCTACGAGCAGTACTTC. As protein: CASKGTSATYEQYF.

The chain carries TRBV27 and TRBJ2-1; no clear D gene. CDR1 MNHEY and CDR2 SMNVEV come from the germline V gene (reference sequence). Trimming cost V 0 bases and J 1 base, with 10 bases left between them. There are 16 residues in the CDR3. The CDR3 DNA sequence: TGTGCCAGCAGTTTATCAACGGAGTCTTCCTACAATGAGCAGTTCTTC. It yields the protein CASSLSTESSYNEQFF.

J is TRBJ1-1 and V is TRBV25-1; 7 bases line up with TRBD1. With 4 bases clipped from V and 6 bases from J, the junction kept 5 bases outside the gene matches. The germline gives CDR1 MGHDK, CDR2 SYGVNS. The CDR3 covers 13 residues. CDR3 sequence reads: CASSGQGSAEAFF. The CDR3 region has the DNA TGTGCCAGCAGTGGACAGGGTTCGGCTGAAGCTTTCTTT.

Worth noting for this clone: Other DNA sequences in the sample encode the same CDR3. The V gene is TRBV5-1, the J gene TRBJ1-2, with 9 bases fitting TRBD1. CDR3 length equals 14 residues. The germline V gene encodes CDR1 SGHRS and CDR2 YFSETQ. The V and J ends lost 3 bases and 5 bases, in that order; junction bases with no gene match: 5. DNA for the CDR3: TGCGCCAGCAGCTCCGCCGGGACAGGGTATGGCTACACCTTC. Protein sequence: CASSSAGTGYGYTF.

The chain couples TRBV30 to TRBJ2-6; D uncertain. The CDR3 runs 13 residues. V lost 5 bases and J 4 bases, leaving 9 bases between the germline ends. The V gene's germline CDR1 is GTSNPN and CDR2 SVGIG (reference sequence). The CDR3 protein is CAWGNPGANVLTF. CDR3 bases: TGTGCCTGGGGGAACCCAGGGGCCAACGTCCTGACTTTC.

This clone was counted between two and nine times. CDR3 sequence reads: CASSFSTGITGMEFF. The DNA of the CDR3 is TGTGCCAGCAGCTTCTCAACCGGGATCACAGGCATGGAGTTCTTC. The V gene is TRBV11-3, the J gene TRBJ2-1, with D perhaps TRBD1 or TRBD2 (5 bases each). Germline V lookup: CDR1 SGHNT, CDR2 YENEEA. Trimming shortened V by 3 bases and J by 14 bases, and 23 bases separated the two germline ends. The CDR3 has 15 residues.

This clone was found once. CDR3 amino acids: CASSWPLTGGTLGNEQFF. CDR3 DNA: TGTGCCAGCAGCTGGCCCCTCACAGGGGGGACCCTCGGGAATGAGCAGTTCTTC. This rearrangement joins TRBV7-9 to TRBJ2-1, with 8 bases matching TRBD1. This CDR3 comprises 18 residues. V was clipped by 4 bases and J by 7 bases; unmatched bases: 18. Germline V lookup: CDR1 SEHNR, CDR2 FQNEAQ (reference sequence).

The chain couples TRBV11-1 to TRBJ2-7; 7 positions match TRBD2. CDR3 length: 13 amino acids. The V segment lost 8 bases and the J segment 2 bases; nucleotides outside the gene matches: 6. Per germline, CDR1 SGHAT and CDR2 FQDESV (reference sequence). This CDR3 reads CASAMGGAYEQYF. Here the CDR3 DNA reads TGTGCCAGCGCAATGGGGGGGGCCTACGAGCAGTACTTC.

V and J are TRBV11-2 and TRBJ2-3; TRBD2 matches 12 bases. With 4 bases clipped from V and 1 base from J, the junction kept 3 bases outside the gene matches. CDR3 length: 16 amino acids. CDR1 is SGHAT and CDR2 is FQNNGV in the germline V gene. The CDR3 here is CASSSRLAGGTDTQYF. CDR3 nucleotide sequence: TGTGCCAGCAGCTCCCGACTAGCGGGGGGCACAGATACGCAGTATTTT.

The chain links TRBV11-3 to TRBJ1-2; TRBD1 is a possible D gene (5 bases). The CDR3 is 16 residues long. The germline V and J ends were trimmed by 5 bases and 2 bases, with 18 bases remaining between them. Germline loops: CDR1 SGHNT, CDR2 YENEEA. CDR3 loop: CASSPRGARNNYGYTF. The DNA of the CDR3 is TGTGCCAGCAGCCCTCGGGGCGCCAGGAACAACTATGGCTACACCTTC.

The chain is built from TRBV5-4 and TRBJ2-5, with D possibly TRBD1 on 5 matching bases. Germline CDR1 is SGHNT and CDR2 is YYREEE (reference sequence). The CDR3 runs to 14 residues. Trimming removed 4 bases from V and 3 bases from J, with 13 bases in between. The CDR3 here is CASSIDRSKETQYF. DNA for the CDR3: TGTGCCAGCAGCATAGACAGAAGTAAAGAGACCCAGTACTTC.

The J gene is TRBJ1-1, the V gene TRBV5-5; D is unclear. V lost 1 base to trimming and J lost 5 bases, with 6 bases between them. In germline, CDR1 is SGHKS, CDR2 YYEKEE (reference sequence). CDR3 length: 12 residues. This CDR3 is CASSLSGTEAFF. CDR3 DNA: TGTGCCAGCAGCTTGTCCGGGACTGAAGCTTTCTTT.

Concerning this clone itself: Germline and junction disagree at one end, which may indicate a read error. Different DNA sequences within this sample yield the same CDR3. The V call is TRBV30, the J call TRBJ1-1; 7 nucleotides match TRBD1. CDR1 and CDR2 (germline): GTSNPN, SVGIG (reference sequence). The CDR3 is 15 amino acids. This CDR3 reads CAWSVYGTVGTEAFF. Written as DNA, the CDR3 is TGTGCCTGGAGTGTATATGGGACAGTAGGGACTGAGGCTTTCTTT.

Comment on this clone: Other DNA sequences in the same sample also yield this CDR3. The chain carries TRBV9 and TRBJ2-7; 13 nucleotides align to TRBD2. After removal of 4 bases from V and 3 bases from J, the junction contained 1 base not matched to a gene. CDR1 is SGDLS, CDR2 YYNGEE, per germline. This CDR3 has 14 residues. CDR3: CASSRTSGSYEQYF. CDR3 bases: TGTGCCAGCAGCAGGACTAGCGGGAGCTACGAGCAGTACTTC.

The J gene is TRBJ1-1, the V gene TRBV4-1; 8 bases are a match to TRBD1. This CDR3 has 16 amino acids. The germline CDR1 and CDR2 sequences are MGHRA and YSYEKL. The V segment lost 6 bases and the J segment 4 bases; nucleotides outside the gene matches: 13. The CDR3 DNA follows: TGCGCCAGCAGTCCACGCCGACAGGGGTGGGGCACTGAAGCTTTCTTT. It encodes CASSPRRQGWGTEAFF.

CDR3 nucleotide sequence: TGCAGCACAAAGGGACTTTTTGAAGGGTATAACTATGGCTACACCTTC. Translation gives CSTKGLFEGYNYGYTF. This chain uses TRBV29-1 with TRBJ1-2; TRBD1 might be the D (5 bases). The CDR3 has 16 residues. CDR1 is SQVTM, CDR2 ANQGSEA, per germline. V lost 8 bases, J lost 1 base, and 23 bases lay in between.

This sequence joins TRBV28 and TRBJ1-2; unclear D gene. The CDR3 extends over 11 amino acids. CDR1 is MDHEN and CDR2 is SYDVKM in the germline V gene. V was trimmed by 8 bases and J by 0 bases, leaving 4 bases between them. The CDR3 sequence is CASGANYGYTF. For the CDR3, the DNA is TGTGCCAGCGGCGCTAACTATGGCTACACCTTC.

The rearrangement links TRBV30 to TRBJ1-4; the D gene is possibly TRBD1 (6 bases). In germline, CDR1 is GTSNPN, CDR2 SVGIG (reference sequence). This CDR3 is 14 amino acids long. V was shortened by 3 bases and J by 6 bases, with 14 bases between the two germline ends. In DNA, the CDR3 is TGTGCCTGGAGCCGGTCAGGGGCGGATGAAAAACTGTTTTTT. This encodes CAWSRSGADEKLFF. Full variable domain (outside the CDR3, taken from reference TRBV30 and TRBJ1-4): SQTIHQWPATLVQPVGSPLSLECTVEGTSNPNLYWYRQAAGRGLQLLFYSVGIGQISSEVPQNLSASRPQDRQFILSSKKLLLSDSGFYLCAWSRSGADEKLFFGSGTQLSVL.

This clone was seen just once. This rearrangement joins TRBV7-3 to TRBJ1-1; D gene ambiguous. CDR1 and CDR2 from the germline V gene are SGHTA and FQGTGA. CDR3 length equals 16 residues. V lost 3 bases, J lost 1 base, and 15 bases lay in between. CDR3 nucleotide sequence: TGTGCCAGCAGCTTTCATTATGGCGGGGAGAACACTGAAGCTTTCTTT. Amino acids: CASSFHYGGENTEAFF.

In this sample, this clone turned up a few times. For the CDR3, the DNA is TGTGCCAGCAGCCTTGGTTCAGGGGTTAGCGCTGAAGCTTTCTTT. This sequence encodes CASSLGSGVSAEAFF. The rearrangement uses TRBV7-2 and TRBJ1-1, with D perhaps TRBD1 (6 bases). This CDR3 has 15 amino acids. Per germline, CDR1 SGHTA and CDR2 FQGNSA. Trimming removed 5 bases at V and 6 bases at J, with 19 bases between.